This T cell receptor (beta chain) was documented in a study of vaccination and CD4 T cells after COVID-19. The treatment here: roughly 11-day PBMC culture with coronavirus spike peptide pools or control peptides (ViraFEST assay). Under the ViraFEST approach, antigen-specific T cells were expanded with peptide pools and TCRs subsequently sequenced. After being plated at around 2 million per well, PBMCs were cultured with roughly 9.5 IU/ml IL-2 and 10 ug/ml peptide pools. This CDR3 contains 14 residues. V dropped 9 bases and J dropped 1 base, with 12 bases sitting between them. Germline CDR1 ENHRY, CDR2 SYGVKD. Study results and limitations: The median number of SARS-CoV-2-reactive clonotypes increased from around 20 to 38, a change that did not reach significance.

About this clonotype: Its antigen is still unknown.

Cultured CD4+ T-cell DNA underwent Oncomine TCR Beta short-read sequencing. Using the QIAamp micro DNA kit, genomic DNA was extracted from the CD4+ T cells that had been cultured. From the PCR reads, TCRdb called clonotypes with MiXCR, one entry per CDR3 protein. The sample holds fewer than 10,000 distinct CDR3 sequences, about 56% seen once. The clonotype was recovered from a human donor who had recovered from COVID-19. The V call is TRBV10-3, the J call TRBJ2-2; D is undetermined. Material for sequencing was CD4+ T cells from blood, cultured in vitro. The CDR3 is CAMRSRQNTGELFF. For the CDR3, the DNA is TGTGCCATGAGGAGCCGACAGAACACCGGGGAGCTGTTTTTT.